This TCR beta chain emerged from a study of control samples from healthy donors and cancer patients. The CDR3 has 11 residues. V lost 3 bases to trimming and J lost 10 bases; unmatched junction nucleotides: 0. Per the germline V gene, CDR1 is SGHAT and CDR2 is FQNNGV. The table came from immunoSEQ multiplex PCR; TCRdb's copy has only in-frame clones and leaves some out. The sample yields approximately 160,000 clones, approximately 92% seen once. The J gene is TRBJ2-1, the V gene TRBV11-2, with TRBD2 identical over 7 bases. Sequencing was performed on blood. The receptor comes from a woman in her forties in good health. The CDR3: CASSFSGEQFF. In DNA, the CDR3 is TGTGCCAGCAGCTTTAGCGGGGAGCAGTTCTTC.